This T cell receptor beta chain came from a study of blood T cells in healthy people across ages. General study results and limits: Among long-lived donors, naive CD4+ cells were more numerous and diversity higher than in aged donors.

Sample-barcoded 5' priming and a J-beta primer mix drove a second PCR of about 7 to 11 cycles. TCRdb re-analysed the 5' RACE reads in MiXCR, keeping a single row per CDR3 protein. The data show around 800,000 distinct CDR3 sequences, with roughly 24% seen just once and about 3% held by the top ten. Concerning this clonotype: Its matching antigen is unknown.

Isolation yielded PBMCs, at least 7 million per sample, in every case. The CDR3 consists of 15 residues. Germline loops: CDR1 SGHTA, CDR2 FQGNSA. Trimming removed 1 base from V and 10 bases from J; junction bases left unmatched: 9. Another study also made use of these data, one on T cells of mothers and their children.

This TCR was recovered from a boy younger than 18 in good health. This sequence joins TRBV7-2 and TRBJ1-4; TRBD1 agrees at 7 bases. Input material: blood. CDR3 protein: CASSLGVGGRGKLFF. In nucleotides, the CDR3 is TGTGCCAGCAGCTTAGGCGTAGGGGGCAGGGGAAAACTGTTTTTT.